The 26 T cell receptor beta chains below come from one sample, sequenced in a study of cytomegalovirus exposure and HLA in healthy donors. Assay used: immunoSEQ multiplex PCR; TCRdb lists only in-frame clones, some missing. The sample shows about 73,000 clones, approximately 96% of them seen only once. Sequencing was carried out using PBMCs. Source of these receptors: a man in his late teens or twenties in good health and CMV-seronegative.

In this sample, this clone turned up a few times. The J gene is TRBJ1-2, the V gene TRBV9; D unresolved. Trimming shortened V by 0 bases and J by 2 bases, and 8 bases separated the two germline ends. The germline gives CDR1 SGDLS, CDR2 YYNGEE. CDR3 length equals 14 residues. The CDR3 loop reads CASSVETGNYGYTF. CDR3 coding DNA: TGTGCCAGCAGCGTAGAAACCGGGAACTATGGCTACACCTTC.

The chain has TRBV6-5 and TRBJ2-3; no definite D call. The CDR3 spans 10 residues. Germline loops: CDR1 MNHEY, CDR2 SVGAGI. The ends were cut back, 7 bases at V and 7 bases at J, with 6 bases in the middle. The CDR3 loop reads CASNFNTQYF. The CDR3 coding sequence is TGTGCCAGCAATTTTAATACGCAGTATTTT.

This clone was counted once. V gene TRBV19 combines with J gene TRBJ1-5; D is possibly TRBD1 (6 bases). The CDR3 sequence is 14 residues long. Trimming pared 9 bases from V and 0 bases from J, leaving 12 bases between. Germline lookup yields CDR1 LNHDA and CDR2 SQIVND (reference sequence). CDR3 loop: CASLGQLSNQPQHF. The CDR3, as DNA: TGTGCCAGCCTTGGACAGCTTAGCAATCAGCCCCAGCATTTT.

The CDR3 DNA reads TGCGCCAGCAGCTTGGCCGGGGGATATATGAACACTGAAGCTTTCTTT. Its protein product is CASSLAGGYMNTEAFF. The chain couples TRBV5-1 to TRBJ1-1, with a tentative D call TRBD1 (5 bases). The CDR3 contains 16 residues. CDR1 is SGHRS and CDR2 is YFSETQ in the germline V gene. V gave up 0 bases and J gave up 0 bases, with 12 bases separating them.

The chain is built from TRBV19 and TRBJ1-1; TRBD1 might be the D (5 bases). Looked up from germline, CDR1 is LNHDA and CDR2 is SQIVND (reference sequence). V was clipped by 5 bases and J by 7 bases, with 20 bases between them. The CDR3 extends over 15 amino acids. CDR3 amino acids: CASSYWDLRGGEAFF. The CDR3 DNA sequence: TGTGCCAGTAGTTACTGGGACCTGCGCGGGGGTGAAGCTTTCTTT.

The chain links TRBV19 to TRBJ1-1; TRBD1 is a possible D gene (5 bases). The germline V gene has CDR1 LNHDA and CDR2 SQIVND (reference sequence). This CDR3 is 14 amino acids long. V was pared by 5 bases and J by 7 bases, with 17 bases between. The chain's CDR3 is CASSVPGGPYEAFF. The CDR3 region has the DNA TGTGCCAGTAGTGTCCCCGGGGGACCTTATGAAGCTTTCTTT.

The chain couples TRBV29-1 to TRBJ1-1; D perhaps matches TRBD1 (6 bases). Germline V gene sequence: CDR1 SQVTM, CDR2 ANQGSEA. The CDR3 is 13 amino acids. V lost 7 bases, J lost 1 base, and 13 bases lay in between. CDR3 loop: CSAEGHPNTEAFF. DNA for the CDR3: TGCAGCGCCGAGGGACACCCGAACACTGAAGCTTTCTTT.

For this clone: The junction shows a germline mismatch at one end, possibly a read error. The chain employs TRBV5-8 and TRBJ1-2; no reliable D call. CDR3 size: 12 residues. Looked up from germline, CDR1 is SGHTS and CDR2 is YDEGEE. CDR3 loop: CASSSGGYGYTF. The CDR3 nucleotides read TGTGCCAGTAGCTCGGGCGGGTATGGCTACACCTTC.

The chain couples TRBV6-1 to TRBJ2-7; unclear D gene. CDR3 length equals 14 residues. V lost 0 bases to trimming and J lost 6 bases, with 12 bases between them. Germline CDR1 MNHNS, CDR2 SASEGT. The CDR3 is CASSEASPPPEQYF. The CDR3 DNA reads as TGTGCCAGCAGTGAAGCGAGCCCCCCACCCGAGCAGTACTTC.

The chain is built from TRBV7-2 and TRBJ2-3; 11 bases are a match to TRBD2. The CDR3 is 16 amino acids. CDR1 is SGHTA and CDR2 is FQGNSA in the germline V gene. The ends lost 6 bases at V and 4 bases at J; junction bases unmatched: 9. CDR3 sequence reads: CASRATLSGGADTQYF. CDR3 nucleotide sequence: TGTGCCAGCAGGGCAACCCTTAGCGGGGGGGCAGATACGCAGTATTTT. Combining the CDR3 with reference TRBV7-2 and TRBJ2-3 gives the whole variable domain GAGVSQSPSNKVTEKGKDVELRCDPISGHTALYWYRQSLGQGLEFLIYFQGNSAPDKSGLPSDRFSAERTGGSVSTLTIQRTQQEDSAVYLCASRATLSGGADTQYFGPGTRLTVL.

CDR3 in DNA: TGTGCCAGCAGCTTAGGGGGGACCTACAATGAGCAGTTCTTC. This translates into CASSLGGTYNEQFF. This sequence joins TRBV7-3 and TRBJ2-1; D is possibly TRBD2 (6 bases). V was cut by 2 bases and J by 2 bases, with 7 bases left in between. This CDR3 contains 14 residues. The germline gives CDR1 SGHTA, CDR2 FQGTGA.

The chain combines TRBV29-1 with TRBJ2-3; perhaps TRBD2 as D (6 bases). Germline CDR1 reads SQVTM; CDR2 reads ANQGSEA. This CDR3 is built from 14 residues. The ends were cut back, 0 bases at V and 4 bases at J, with 11 bases in the middle. Written as DNA, the CDR3 is TGCAGCGTTGAAGACGGGGGTTGGGCAGATACGCAGTATTTT. It specifies CSVEDGGWADTQYF.

The chain is built from TRBV27 and TRBJ1-1; a weak D match, TRBD1 (5 bases). Trimming left V 2 bases short and J 8 bases short, with 9 bases between. This CDR3 contains 12 residues. From germline, CDR1 is MNHEY and CDR2 SMNVEV (reference sequence). The CDR3, as DNA: TGTGCCAGCAGTTTAGCCGGACAAGAAGCTTTCTTT. Protein product: CASSLAGQEAFF.

The CDR3 protein is CAWSPLLADYNEQFF. CDR3 DNA sequence: TGTGCCTGGAGCCCGCTACTAGCGGATTACAATGAGCAGTTCTTC. The J gene is TRBJ2-1, the V gene TRBV30, with TRBD2 matching over 8 bases. The CDR3 contains 15 residues. Germline loops: CDR1 GTSNPN, CDR2 SVGIG (reference sequence). Trimming removed 3 bases from V and 4 bases from J; junction bases left unmatched: 8.

The chain is built from TRBV30 and TRBJ1-1; D is uncertain. From germline, CDR1 is GTSNPN and CDR2 SVGIG (reference sequence). Between the trimmed V and J ends, which lost 3 bases and 3 bases, there was a span of 8 bases. This CDR3 has 12 amino acids. CDR3 region: CAWRDGDTEAFF. The CDR3 DNA follows: TGTGCCTGGAGGGACGGGGACACTGAAGCTTTCTTT.

V gene TRBV19 combines with J gene TRBJ2-5; D call uncertain. Germline assignment: CDR1 LNHDA and CDR2 SQIVND (reference sequence). Trimming removed 1 base at V and 3 bases at J, with 6 bases between. The CDR3 extends over 13 amino acids. The CDR3 region is CASSIGPKETQYF. The CDR3 nucleotides are TGTGCCAGTAGTATAGGGCCAAAAGAGACCCAGTACTTC.

The genes are TRBV14 and TRBJ2-7; D unclear. The germline V and J ends were trimmed by 0 bases and 0 bases, with 9 bases remaining between them. The germline V gene encodes CDR1 SGHDN and CDR2 FVKESK. The CDR3 has 15 amino acids. CDR3 sequence: CASSQDSWSSYEQYF. Written as DNA, the CDR3 is TGTGCCAGCAGCCAAGACTCCTGGAGCTCCTACGAGCAGTACTTC.

This rearrangement joins TRBV7-8 to TRBJ1-2; unclear D gene. CDR1 is SGHVS, CDR2 FQNEAQ, per germline. Trimming left V 2 bases short and J 4 bases short, with 14 bases between. This CDR3 is 15 amino acids long. CDR3 in DNA: TGTGCCAGCAGCTTACTGGTAGGAGAAGCCTATGGCTACACCTTC. Translating gives CASSLLVGEAYGYTF.

The CDR3 loop is CSVEPQHSISGAFF. Written as DNA, the CDR3 is TGCAGCGTTGAACCACAGCACTCTATTTCTGGAGCTTTCTTT. V and J are TRBV29-1 and TRBJ1-1; D unclear. This CDR3 spans 14 amino acids. Germline V gene lookup returns CDR1 SQVTM and CDR2 ANQGSEA. V was shortened by 2 bases and J by 10 bases, with 20 bases between the two germline ends.

The CDR3 nucleotides are TGTGCCAGCAATCGGGACAATCATGCTGAGCAGTTCTTC. This sequence encodes CASNRDNHAEQFF. This chain uses TRBV25-1 with TRBJ2-1; D may be TRBD1 (6 bases). CDR3 length: 13 residues. The germline V and J ends were trimmed by 7 bases and 9 bases, with 16 bases remaining between them. Germline V gene sequence: CDR1 MGHDK, CDR2 SYGVNS.

The chain couples TRBV5-1 to TRBJ1-1, with a weak D call TRBD1 (6 bases). The germline V gene encodes CDR1 SGHRS and CDR2 YFSETQ. Trimming removed 5 bases at V and 4 bases at J, with 18 bases between. The CDR3 runs 15 residues. DNA for the CDR3: TGCGCCAGCAGTTCCATCTTAGGGGGGGGCACTGAAGCTTTCTTT. Amino acids: CASSSILGGGTEAFF.

V usage is TRBV14 and J usage is TRBJ2-7, with a tentative D call TRBD2 (6 bases). With 0 bases removed from V and 2 bases from J, the gap between germline ends came to 11 bases. Germline V gives CDR1 SGHDN, CDR2 FVKESK. The CDR3 covers 15 residues. The DNA of the CDR3 is TGTGCCAGCAGCCAAGAGCACGGGAGAACCTACGAGCAGTACTTC. It encodes CASSQEHGRTYEQYF.

The gene calls are TRBV2 and TRBJ2-7, with TRBD1 matching 9 bases. CDR1 is SNHLY and CDR2 is FYNNEI in the germline V gene. V trimming: 6 bases; J trimming: 9 bases; junction bases outside the gene matches: 12. This CDR3 region has 14 residues. The CDR3 protein is CASSGPGQGIWQYF. In DNA, the CDR3 is TGTGCCAGCAGCGGTCCGGGACAGGGCATCTGGCAGTACTTC.

The chain is built from TRBV5-6 and TRBJ1-2, with D perhaps TRBD1 (5 bases). V gave up 4 bases and J gave up 7 bases, with 26 bases separating them. CDR1 is SGHDT and CDR2 is YYEEEE in the germline V gene. CDR3 length: 17 residues. The CDR3 here is CASSHLAERTTLRGYTF. The CDR3 DNA is TGTGCCAGCAGCCACCTCGCTGAGAGGACAACTCTTCGTGGCTACACCTTC.

V usage is TRBV19 and J usage is TRBJ1-1; maybe TRBD1 (5 bases). Germline lookup yields CDR1 LNHDA and CDR2 SQIVND (reference sequence). Trimming removed 2 bases at V and 5 bases at J, with 9 bases between. The CDR3 totals 13 residues. The CDR3 region is CASSILGGTEAFF. CDR3 sequence (DNA): TGTGCCAGTAGTATATTGGGGGGGACTGAAGCTTTCTTT.

This rearrangement joins TRBV7-8 to TRBJ2-3; 7 bases agree with TRBD2. CDR3 size: 19 residues. CDR1 is SGHVS, CDR2 FQNEAQ, per germline. The ends lost 4 bases at V and 0 bases at J; junction bases unmatched: 16. The CDR3 here is CASSSQTDLTSRSTDTQYF. As DNA, the CDR3 is TGTGCCAGCAGCTCCCAAACCGACTTGACTAGCCGGAGCACAGATACGCAGTATTTT.